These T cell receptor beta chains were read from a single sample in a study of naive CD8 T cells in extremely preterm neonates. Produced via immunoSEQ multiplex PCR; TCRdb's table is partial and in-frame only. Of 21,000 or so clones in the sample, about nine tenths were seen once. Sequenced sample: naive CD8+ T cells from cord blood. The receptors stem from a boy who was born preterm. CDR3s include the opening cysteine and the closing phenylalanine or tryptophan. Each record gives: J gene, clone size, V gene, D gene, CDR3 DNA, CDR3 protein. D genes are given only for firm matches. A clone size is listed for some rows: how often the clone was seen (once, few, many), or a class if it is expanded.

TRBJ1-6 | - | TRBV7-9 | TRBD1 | TGTGCCAGCAGCGCCCGGGACAGGGCCTATAATTCACCCCTCCACTTT | CASSARDRAYNSPLHF
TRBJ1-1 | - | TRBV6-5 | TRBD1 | TGTGCCAGCAGCTACCAGGGGGCTGAAGCTTTCTTT | CASSYQGAEAFF
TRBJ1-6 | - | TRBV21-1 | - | TGTGCCAGCAGCAAAGGACAGGGGGCTTCACCCCTCCACTTT | CASSKGQGASPLHF
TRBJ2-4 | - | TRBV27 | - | TGTGCCAGCAGTACGGGACAAAACATTCAGTACTTC | CASSTGQNIQYF
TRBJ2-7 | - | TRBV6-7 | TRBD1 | TGTGCCAGCAGCGTGACAGGGACCCCCTACGAGCAGTACTTC | CASSVTGTPYEQYF
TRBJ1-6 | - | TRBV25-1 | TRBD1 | TGTGCCAGCAGTGAATATCCAGGGGGCTCACCCCTCCACTTT | CASSEYPGGSPLHF
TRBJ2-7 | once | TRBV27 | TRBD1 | TGTGCCAGCAGTTTGACAGGGGGCGAGCAGTACTTC | CASSLTGGEQYF
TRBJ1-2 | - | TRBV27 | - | TGTGCCAGCAGTTTCCGAGGTGCCTATGGCTACACCTTC | CASSFRGAYGYTF
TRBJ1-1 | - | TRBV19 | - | TGTGCCAGTAGGGGGGTCACTGAAGCTTTCTTT | CASRGVTEAFF
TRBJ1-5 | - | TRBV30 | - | TGTGCCTGGAGTGTACAAAGCAATCAGCCCCAGCATTTT | CAWSVQSNQPQHF
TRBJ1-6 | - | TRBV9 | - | TGTGCCAGCAGCGTAGGGGGCTCCTATAATTCACCCCTCCACTTT | CASSVGGSYNSPLHF
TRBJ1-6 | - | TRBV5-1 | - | TGCGCCAGCAGCCCCGGGCCGAGCTCCTATAATTCACCCCTCCACTTT | CASSPGPSSYNSPLHF
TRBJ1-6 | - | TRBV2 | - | TGTGCCAGCAGACTGCTGAATAGTTCACCCCTCCACTTT | CASRLLNSSPLHF
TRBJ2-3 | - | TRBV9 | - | TGTGCCAGCAGCGTAGGGCGCACAGATACGCAGTATTTT | CASSVGRTDTQYF
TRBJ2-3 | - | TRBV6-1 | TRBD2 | TGTGCCAGCATTGGGACTAGCGGGGGGTCAGATACGCAGTATTTT | CASIGTSGGSDTQYF
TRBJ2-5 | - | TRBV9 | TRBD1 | TGTGCCAGCAGCGTAGGGACAGGGGGCGCAGAGACCCAGTACTTC | CASSVGTGGAETQYF
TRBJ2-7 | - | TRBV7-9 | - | TGTGCCAGCAGCTTGACAGGCTACGAGCAGTACTTC | CASSLTGYEQYF
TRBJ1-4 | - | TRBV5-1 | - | TGCGCCAGCAGCTTGGGGGCTGCTAATGAAAAACTGTTTTTT | CASSLGAANEKLFF
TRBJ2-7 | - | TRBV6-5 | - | TGTGCCAGCAGTGAAGAAGGGGCCTACGAGCAGTACTTC | CASSEEGAYEQYF
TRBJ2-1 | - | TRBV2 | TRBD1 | TGTGCCAGCAGCCCCGGACAGGGAGGCAATGAGCAGTTCTTC | CASSPGQGGNEQFF
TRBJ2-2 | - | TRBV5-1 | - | TGCGCCAGCAGCTTGGCCAGCGGGGAGCTGTTTTTT | CASSLASGELFF
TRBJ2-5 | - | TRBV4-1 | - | TGCGCCAGCAGCCAAGACAACCAAGAGACCCAGTACTTC | CASSQDNQETQYF
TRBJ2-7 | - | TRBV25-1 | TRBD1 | TGTGCCAGCAGTCAGACAGGGGGCTACGAGCAGTACTTC | CASSQTGGYEQYF
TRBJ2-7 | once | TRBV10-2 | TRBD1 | TGCGCCAGCAGCCCCGGGACAGCCTACGAGCAGTACTTC | CASSPGTAYEQYF
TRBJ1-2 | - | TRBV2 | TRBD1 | TGTGCCAGCAGCCTTAGGACAGGGGGCTATGGCTACACCTTC | CASSLRTGGYGYTF